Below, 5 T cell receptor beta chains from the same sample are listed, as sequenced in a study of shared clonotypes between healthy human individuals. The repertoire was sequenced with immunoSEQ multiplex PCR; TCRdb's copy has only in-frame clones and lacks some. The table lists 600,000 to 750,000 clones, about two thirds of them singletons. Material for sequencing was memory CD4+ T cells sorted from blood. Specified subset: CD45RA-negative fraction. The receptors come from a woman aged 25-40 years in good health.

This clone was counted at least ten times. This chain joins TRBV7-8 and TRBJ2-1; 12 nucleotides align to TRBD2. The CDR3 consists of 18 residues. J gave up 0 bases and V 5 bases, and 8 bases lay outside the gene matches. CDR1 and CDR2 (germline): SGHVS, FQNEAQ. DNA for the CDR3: TGTGCCAGCAGCCTCAGGACTAGCGGGGCCAGCTCCTACAATGAGCAGTTCTTC. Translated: CASSLRTSGASSYNEQFF.

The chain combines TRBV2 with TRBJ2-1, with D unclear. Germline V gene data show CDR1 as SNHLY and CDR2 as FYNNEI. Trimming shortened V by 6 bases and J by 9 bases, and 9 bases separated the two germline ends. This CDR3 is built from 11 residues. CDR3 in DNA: TGTGCCAGCAGGGTAAATATTGAGCAGTTCTTC. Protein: CASRVNIEQFF.

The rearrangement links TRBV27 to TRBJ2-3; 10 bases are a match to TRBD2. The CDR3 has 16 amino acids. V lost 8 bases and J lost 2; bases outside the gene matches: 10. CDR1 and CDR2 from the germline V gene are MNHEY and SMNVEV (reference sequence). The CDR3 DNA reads TGTGCCAGCTCACCGCTAGCGGGGGACTACACAGATACGCAGTATTTT. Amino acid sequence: CASSPLAGDYTDTQYF.

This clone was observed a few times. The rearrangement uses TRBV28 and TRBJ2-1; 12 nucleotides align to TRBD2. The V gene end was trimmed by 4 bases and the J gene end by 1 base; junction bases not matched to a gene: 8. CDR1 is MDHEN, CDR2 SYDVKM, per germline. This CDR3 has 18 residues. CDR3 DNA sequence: TGTGCCAGCAGTTCCTGGACTAGCGGGATAAGGTCCTACAATGAGCAGTTCTTC. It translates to CASSSWTSGIRSYNEQFF.

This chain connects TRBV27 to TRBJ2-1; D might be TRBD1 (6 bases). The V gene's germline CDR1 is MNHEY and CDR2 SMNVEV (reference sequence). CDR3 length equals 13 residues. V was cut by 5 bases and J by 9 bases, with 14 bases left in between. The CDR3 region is CASSRGQWVEQFF. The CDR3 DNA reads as TGTGCCAGCAGTAGAGGACAGTGGGTTGAGCAGTTCTTC.